This T cell receptor (beta chain) was recovered during a study of sequential checkpoint blockade in melanoma. Study-wide background: Each arm's sequence ended with maintenance nivolumab.

About this clone itself: The same CDR3 is also encoded by other DNA sequences in this sample.

Data came from immunoSEQ multiplex PCR; TCRdb stores just in-frame clones and leaves some out. The sample has just over 9,000 clones, 50% to 60% seen once; the top ten hold roughly 40%. Treatment here: randomized to nivolumab then ipilimumab (arm A) or the reverse (arm B). From thawed PBMCs, live CD3+CD8+ cells negative for CD19 and CD56 were sorted. V gave up 1 base and J gave up 3 bases; unmatched junction bases: 3. This CDR3 is 14 amino acids long. CDR1 is SNHLY and CDR2 is FYNNEI in the germline V gene. The receptor's source is a human donor with melanoma. This chain joins TRBV2 and TRBJ2-7; TRBD1 matches 7 bases. Sequenced here: CD8+ T cells sorted from blood (inferred from file names), sampled from a patient given nivolumab and ipilimumab in sequence. The CDR3 here is CASSEDRGLYEQYF. DNA of the CDR3: TGTGCCAGCAGTGAAGATAGGGGGCTCTACGAGCAGTACTTC. The full variable domain, rest sourced from reference TRBV2 and TRBJ2-7, is EPEVTQTPSHQVTQMGQEVILRCVPISNHLYFYWYRQILGQKVEFLVSFYNNEISEKSEIFDDQFSVERPDGSNFTLKIRSTKLEDSAMYFCASSEDRGLYEQYFGPGTRLTVT.